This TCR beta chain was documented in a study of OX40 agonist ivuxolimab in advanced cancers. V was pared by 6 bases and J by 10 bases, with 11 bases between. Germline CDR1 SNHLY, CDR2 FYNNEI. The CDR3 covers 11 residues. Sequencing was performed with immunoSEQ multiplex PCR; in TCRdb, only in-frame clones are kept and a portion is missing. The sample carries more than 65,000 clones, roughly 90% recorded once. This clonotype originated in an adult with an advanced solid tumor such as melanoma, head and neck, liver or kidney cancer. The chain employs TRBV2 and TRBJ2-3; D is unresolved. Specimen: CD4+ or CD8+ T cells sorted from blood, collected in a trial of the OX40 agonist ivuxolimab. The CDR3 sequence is CASSGVGPQYF. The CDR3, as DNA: TGTGCCAGCAGCGGAGTGGGTCCGCAGTATTTT.